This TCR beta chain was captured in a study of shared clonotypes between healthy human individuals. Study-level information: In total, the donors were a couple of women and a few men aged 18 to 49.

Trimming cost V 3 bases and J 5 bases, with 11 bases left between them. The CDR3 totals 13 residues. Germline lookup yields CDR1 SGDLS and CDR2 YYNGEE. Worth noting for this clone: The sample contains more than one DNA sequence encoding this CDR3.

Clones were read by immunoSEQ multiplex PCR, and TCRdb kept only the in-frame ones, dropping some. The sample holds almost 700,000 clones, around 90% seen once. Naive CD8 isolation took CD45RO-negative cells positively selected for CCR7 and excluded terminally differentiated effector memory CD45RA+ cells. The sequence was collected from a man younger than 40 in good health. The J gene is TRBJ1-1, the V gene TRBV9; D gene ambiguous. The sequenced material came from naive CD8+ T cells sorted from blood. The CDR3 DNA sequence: TGTGCCAGCAGCGAGACGGGTGGTACTGAAGCTTTCTTT. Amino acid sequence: CASSETGGTEAFF. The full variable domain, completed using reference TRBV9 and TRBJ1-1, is DSGVTQTPKHLITATGQRVTLRCSPRSGDLSVYWYQQSLDQGLQFLIQYYNGEERAKGNILERFSAQQFPDLHSELNLSSLELGDSALYFCASSETGGTEAFFGQGTRLTVV.